The 30 T cell receptor beta chains listed next were all sequenced from one sample in a study of T-cell reconstitution after alpha-beta-depleted transplantation in children. Molecular barcoding with unique molecular identifiers was used for the TCRbeta library. TCRdb called the PCR reads again in MiXCR, with one record for every CDR3 protein. The sample lists about 110,000 distinct CDR3 sequences; approximately 10% were seen once. Sample: PBMCs, taken before TCRalphabeta/CD19-depleted stem cell transplant. Receptors were obtained from a boy between 2 and 10 years old with acute lymphoblastic leukemia, due to receive a stem cell transplant.

The chain links TRBV14 to TRBJ1-1; D unclear. V was shortened by 5 bases and J by 7 bases, with 20 bases between the two germline ends. CDR3 size: 15 residues. CDR1 SGHDN and CDR2 FVKESK come from the germline V gene. CDR3 sequence (DNA): TGTGCCAGCAGCTCCTTAATAAGTCGAGGAGATGAAGCTTTCTTT. This codes for CASSSLISRGDEAFF.

CDR3 protein: CASSQIPGQGETQYF. The CDR3 bases are TGTGCCAGCAGTCAGATCCCGGGACAGGGCGAGACCCAGTACTTC. The rearrangement uses TRBV2 and TRBJ2-5; 9 bases are shared with TRBD1. Looked up from germline, CDR1 is SNHLY and CDR2 is FYNNEI. The V and J ends lost 5 bases and 5 bases, in that order; junction bases with no gene match: 9. CDR3 size: 15 residues.

The table lists this clonotype with a few counts. The CDR3 loop is CASSQGDSLSGNTIYF. The DNA for the CDR3 is TGCGCCAGCAGCCAAGGGGACAGCCTCTCTGGAAACACCATATATTTT. The chain has TRBV4-1 and TRBJ1-3, with 7 bases lining up with TRBD1. This CDR3 comprises 16 residues. CDR1 MGHRA and CDR2 YSYEKL come from the germline V gene. V was clipped by 1 base and J by 0 bases; unmatched bases: 3.

A few counts support this clonotype. The rearrangement joins TRBV12-3 or TRBV12-4 to TRBJ2-6, with 14 bases that match TRBD2. This CDR3 spans 19 amino acids. V was pared by 2 bases and J by 4 bases, with 7 bases of the junction left unmatched. CDR3 in amino acids: CASSLRLAGGASGANVLTF. CDR3 nucleotide sequence: TGTGCCAGCAGTTTACGACTAGCGGGAGGGGCGTCCGGGGCCAACGTCCTGACTTTC.

There are a few counts of this clonotype. This chain connects TRBV3-1 to TRBJ2-4, with D maybe TRBD2 (5 bases). The CDR3 is 12 residues long. Germline CDR1 LGHDT, CDR2 YNNKEL (reference sequence). The V end was cut by 0 bases, the J end by 13 bases, with 10 bases between. The CDR3 region is CASSQERRVQYF. Written as DNA, the CDR3 is TGTGCCAGCAGCCAAGAGAGGCGGGTACAGTACTTC.

The gene calls are TRBV5-1 and TRBJ2-7; 11 bases agree with TRBD2. Germline V gives CDR1 SGHRS, CDR2 YFSETQ. The CDR3 sequence is 15 residues long. Trimming removed 4 bases from V and 4 bases from J; junction bases left unmatched: 7. CDR3 sequence reads: CASSLGTSGFYEQYF. CDR3 nucleotide sequence: TGCGCCAGCAGCCTTGGGACTAGCGGATTTTACGAGCAGTACTTC.

The gene calls are TRBV19 and TRBJ2-2, with D perhaps TRBD2 (6 bases). Germline V CDR1 and CDR2: LNHDA, SQIVND (reference sequence). The CDR3 is 14 amino acids. The V end lost 5 bases, the J end lost 6 bases, and 13 bases lay between the germline ends. The CDR3 region is CASSRWEDAGELFF. As DNA, the CDR3 is TGTGCCAGTAGTCGGTGGGAGGATGCCGGGGAGCTGTTTTTT.

This clonotype has ten or more counts. The chain carries TRBV20-1 and TRBJ1-1, with 7 bases fitting TRBD1. V lost 5 bases, J lost 4 bases, and 7 bases stayed unmatched. This CDR3 has 13 residues. Looked up from germline, CDR1 is DFQATT and CDR2 is SNEGSKA (reference sequence). Written as DNA, the CDR3 is TGCAGTGCTTACAAAAACAGGGGCACTGAAGCTTTCTTT. It codes for CSAYKNRGTEAFF.

This clonotype came up a few times. The V gene is TRBV6-6, the J gene TRBJ2-5; 9 nucleotides line up with TRBD1. The trim removed 6 bases at V and 10 bases at J, leaving 9 bases unmatched. Per germline, CDR1 MNHNY and CDR2 SVGAGI (reference sequence). This CDR3 spans 13 amino acids. CDR3 protein: CASSLGTGPGQYF. In DNA form, the CDR3 reads TGTGCCAGCAGCCTGGGGACAGGGCCAGGCCAGTACTTC.

The gene calls are TRBV18 and TRBJ2-5, with D possibly matching TRBD2 (6 bases). Germline CDR1 and CDR2: KGHSH and LQKENI. The V gene lost 8 bases and the J gene lost 4 bases, with 14 bases spanning the gap. The CDR3 totals 13 residues. Here the CDR3 DNA reads TGTGCCAGCGCACGGGCGCGGGGAGAGACCCAGTACTTC. It codes for CASARARGETQYF.

This clonotype has more than one count but fewer than ten. V gene TRBV12-3 or TRBV12-4 combines with J gene TRBJ2-7, with a tentative D call TRBD1 (5 bases). CDR3 length equals 13 residues. Trimming shortened V by 4 bases and J by 2 bases, and 9 bases separated the two germline ends. The DNA for the CDR3 is TGTGCCAGCAGTTGGAAGACAGCCTACGAGCAGTACTTC. This encodes CASSWKTAYEQYF.

The chain combines TRBV9 with TRBJ2-3; TRBD1 matches 8 bases. Trimming took 4 bases from V and 1 from J; bases not matched to a gene: 20. Germline lookup yields CDR1 SGDLS and CDR2 YYNGEE. This CDR3 is built from 20 residues. The CDR3 sequence is CASSPRVSYDRGKRTDTQYF. The CDR3 DNA reads TGTGCCAGCAGCCCGCGAGTGTCCTATGACAGGGGAAAACGCACAGATACGCAGTATTTT. Variable domain in full (rest from reference TRBV9 and TRBJ2-3): DSGVTQTPKHLITATGQRVTLRCSPRSGDLSVYWYQQSLDQGLQFLIQYYNGEERAKGNILERFSAQQFPDLHSELNLSSLELGDSALYFCASSPRVSYDRGKRTDTQYFGPGTRLTVL.

This clonotype was detected many times. V is TRBV5-1 and J is TRBJ2-5; a weak D match, TRBD2 (6 bases). Germline V CDR1 and CDR2: SGHRS, YFSETQ. This CDR3 region has 14 residues. V lost 0 bases and J 5 bases, leaving 11 bases between the germline ends. As DNA, the CDR3 is TGCGCCAGCAGCTTGGGACTAGTGGGGGAGACCCAGTACTTC. Protein product: CASSLGLVGETQYF.

V gene TRBV27 combines with J gene TRBJ2-6; D may match TRBD1 or TRBD2 (6 bases each). The CDR3 consists of 16 residues. Deletions cut 6 bases from V and 3 bases from J, with 15 bases between. Germline V gives CDR1 MNHEY, CDR2 SMNVEV (reference sequence). The CDR3 DNA follows: TGTGCCAGCAGCCCGGTGGGGGGCGTTGGGGCCAACGTCCTGACTTTC. It codes for CASSPVGGVGANVLTF.

This clonotype was seen repeatedly, ten times or more. The chain carries TRBV6-5 and TRBJ2-1; D is unresolved. The CDR3 totals 14 residues. Germline V gene sequence: CDR1 MNHEY, CDR2 SVGAGI. V was cut by 5 bases and J by 0 bases, with 8 bases left in between. The chain's CDR3 is CASSRAVSYNEQFF. DNA for the CDR3: TGTGCCAGCAGTAGGGCAGTCTCCTACAATGAGCAGTTCTTC.

As to this clonotype: Mismatch with germline at one junction end may stem from a read error. The genes are TRBV5-1 and TRBJ2-5; 10 bases agree with TRBD2. The length of the CDR3 is 17 residues. Germline loops: CDR1 SGHRS, CDR2 YFSETQ. Here the CDR3 DNA reads TGCGCCAGCAGCTTAGGACTAGCGGTAACAATTCAAGAGACCAAGTACTTC. Translated, it gives CASSLGLAVTIQETKYF.

V is TRBV6-1 and J is TRBJ2-7; 10 bases fit TRBD2. Germline V gene lookup returns CDR1 MNHNS and CDR2 SASEGT. The CDR3 spans 14 residues. The V gene end was trimmed by 6 bases and the J gene end by 2 bases; junction bases not matched to a gene: 4. CDR3 protein: CASRWTSGTYEQYF. CDR3 nucleotides: TGTGCCAGCAGGTGGACTAGCGGAACCTACGAGCAGTACTTC.

This clonotype has ten or more counts. V and J are TRBV4-2 and TRBJ2-1; no clear D. The germline V gene has CDR1 LGHNA and CDR2 YNFKEQ. CDR3 size: 20 residues. Deletions cut 0 bases from V and 7 bases from J, with 28 bases between. The CDR3 is CASSQDAPGVLARSRNEQFF. CDR3 bases: TGTGCCAGCAGCCAAGATGCCCCCGGAGTGTTAGCCAGGAGCAGGAATGAGCAGTTCTTC.

This clonotype was counted only a few times. This sequence joins TRBV5-1 and TRBJ2-3, with 8 nucleotides matching TRBD2. This CDR3 has 16 amino acids. V lost 4 bases to trimming and J lost 2 bases; unmatched junction nucleotides: 9. Germline V gives CDR1 SGHRS, CDR2 YFSETQ. The CDR3 DNA sequence: TGCGCCAGCAGCCTGACTAGCGCAGTCCTCACAGATACGCAGTATTTT. Translation gives CASSLTSAVLTDTQYF. Using reference TRBV5-1 and TRBJ2-3 for the parts outside the CDR3, the full variable domain is KAGVTQTPRYLIKTRGQQVTLSCSPISGHRSVSWYQQTPGQGLQFLFEYFSETQRNKGNFPGRFSGRQFSNSRSEMNVSTLELGDSALYLCASSLTSAVLTDTQYFGPGTRLTVL.

This clonotype was recorded at least ten times. The chain carries TRBV12-3 or TRBV12-4 and TRBJ2-1; tentative D call: TRBD2 (5 bases). The CDR3 is 12 amino acids. Trimming took off 8 bases at V and 5 bases at J, with 10 bases between the two ends. Written as DNA, the CDR3 is TGTGCCAGCGGGCGGGCAAACAATGAGCAGTTCTTC. Encoded protein: CASGRANNEQFF.

There are a few counts of this clonotype. V is TRBV6-5 and J is TRBJ2-5; D ambiguous. The CDR3 is made up of 14 amino acids. The germline gives CDR1 MNHEY, CDR2 SVGAGI. V was cut by 2 bases and J by 5 bases, with 12 bases left in between. The CDR3 DNA follows: TGTGCCAGCAGTTACGCCCCCTCCGGGGAGACCCAGTACTTC. Its translation: CASSYAPSGETQYF.

This clonotype was detected only a few times. The chain has TRBV3-1 and TRBJ2-1, with 10 nucleotides matching TRBD2. The germline V gene encodes CDR1 LGHDT and CDR2 YNNKEL (reference sequence). This CDR3 has 16 amino acids. With V trimmed by 0 bases and J by 15 bases, 14 bases remained unmatched. The CDR3 loop is CASSQEMLAGDRKAFF. In DNA, the CDR3 is TGTGCCAGCAGCCAAGAAATGCTAGCGGGAGACAGAAAAGCGTTCTTC.

This clonotype has just a few counts. The genes are TRBV25-1 and TRBJ2-1; no clear D. This CDR3 is built from 13 residues. Germline CDR1 is MGHDK and CDR2 is SYGVNS. The V end lost 3 bases, the J end lost 8 bases, and 11 bases lay between the germline ends. The CDR3 spells CASSERHLDEQFF. CDR3 sequence (DNA): TGTGCCAGCAGTGAGAGACATTTGGATGAGCAGTTCTTC.

The V and J genes are TRBV20-1 and TRBJ2-3, with TRBD2 matching over 10 bases. The CDR3 extends over 15 amino acids. Germline CDR1 reads DFQATT; CDR2 reads SNEGSKA (reference sequence). V shed 4 bases, J shed 5 bases, and the junction held 9 bases outside the gene matches. Here the CDR3 reads CSATQREGRGDTQYF. The CDR3 DNA sequence: TGCAGTGCTACCCAGCGGGAGGGCCGGGGAGATACGCAGTATTTT.

This clonotype was seen at least ten times. V gene TRBV5-1 combines with J gene TRBJ2-4; TRBD1 is a possible D gene (5 bases). V was clipped by 0 bases and J by 2 bases, with 12 bases between them. Germline loops: CDR1 SGHRS, CDR2 YFSETQ. The CDR3 is 16 amino acids. For the CDR3, the DNA is TGCGCCAGCAGCTTGGCCAAGGGGAACCCCAAAAACATTCAGTACTTC. It codes for CASSLAKGNPKNIQYF.

The chain joins TRBV20-1 to TRBJ2-5, with a weak D call TRBD1 (6 bases). This CDR3 spans 12 amino acids. Germline CDR1 DFQATT, CDR2 SNEGSKA (reference sequence). With 1 base removed from V and 4 bases from J, the gap between germline ends came to 7 bases. The CDR3 here is CSARVGAETQYF. The CDR3 nucleotides read TGCAGTGCTAGAGTGGGGGCAGAGACCCAGTACTTC.

Comment on this clonotype: A junction end diverges from the germline sequence, so it may reflect a read error. This chain connects TRBV13 to TRBJ2-2; the D is unclear. Looked up from germline, CDR1 is PRHDT and CDR2 is FYEKMQ (reference sequence). The CDR3 loop spans 14 amino acids. CDR3 residues: CAISFIAVSGELFF. CDR3 bases: TGTGCCATCAGCTTTATAGCCGTCTCCGGGGAGCTGTTTTTT.

The chain combines TRBV20-1 with TRBJ2-1; TRBD2 aligns across 15 bases. Germline-derived CDR1 and CDR2 are DFQATT and SNEGSKA (reference sequence). The V gene end was trimmed by 4 bases and the J gene end by 9 bases; junction bases not matched to a gene: 7. The length of the CDR3 is 15 residues. CDR3 amino acids: CSATGTSGRFSEQFF. CDR3 nucleotide sequence: TGCAGTGCTACGGGGACTAGCGGGAGGTTTTCTGAGCAGTTCTTC.

The V call is TRBV18, the J call TRBJ1-1, with D perhaps TRBD1 (5 bases). The CDR3 extends over 14 amino acids. V was clipped by 8 bases and J by 0 bases, with 13 bases between them. Germline V gene data show CDR1 as KGHSH and CDR2 as LQKENI. The CDR3 sequence is CASAKQELNTEAFF. The DNA of the CDR3 is TGTGCCAGCGCCAAACAGGAACTGAACACTGAAGCTTTCTTT. The variable domain in full, with the rest retrieved from reference TRBV18 and TRBJ1-1, is NAGVMQNPRHLVRRRGQEARLRCSPMKGHSHVYWYRQLPEEGLKFMVYLQKENIIDESGMPKERFSAEFPKEGPSILRIQQVVRGDSAAYFCASAKQELNTEAFFGQGTRLTVV.

As concerns this clonotype: Mismatch with germline at one junction end may stem from a read error. This sequence joins TRBV5-1 and TRBJ2-7, with 7 bases fitting TRBD2. This CDR3 is built from 15 residues. Per the germline V gene, CDR1 is SGHRS and CDR2 is YFSETQ. For the CDR3, the DNA is TGCGCCAGCACCTTGGGGGGAGCGGGAACCTACGAGCAGTACTTC. Translated: CASTLGGAGTYEQYF.